This T cell receptor beta chain came from a study of shared clonotypes between healthy human individuals. Study background: The plates for each donor numbered three CD4 naive, three CD4 memory, two CD8 naive and one CD8 memory.

Data came from immunoSEQ multiplex PCR; TCRdb stores just in-frame clones and leaves some out. Of some 630,000 clones in the sample, about 96% were seen once. CD8 cells classed as naive were CD45RO-negative and positively selected for CCR7, excluding terminally differentiated effector memory CD45RA+ cells. Study-level results: Researchers found naive subsets generally carried larger estimated richness than memory subsets.

About this clone itself: Its antigen is as yet unknown.

Germline values: CDR1 LGHNA, CDR2 YNFKEQ. V gave up 6 bases and J gave up 13 bases; unmatched junction bases: 12. The CDR3 is 15 residues long. Sequencing input: naive CD8+ T cells sorted from blood. The sequence derives from a woman aged 25-40 years in good health. The V call is TRBV4-2, the J call TRBJ2-3, with 14 bases fitting TRBD2. The CDR3 reads CASRRGGTSGRFKYF. In DNA form, the CDR3 reads TGTGCCAGCAGACGAGGGGGGACTAGCGGGAGATTTAAGTATTTT.